The 29 T cell receptor beta chains below come from one sample, sequenced in a study of immune heterogeneity within non-small cell lung tumors. TCR beta CDR3 was amplified by multiplex PCR, first round around 10 cycles, 32 V and 13 J primers. One entry per CDR3 protein results from TCRdb running MiXCR on the multiplex PCR reads. The data show fewer than 7,500 distinct CDR3 sequences, roughly a fifth seen once. At approximately 570 ng per sample, bulk tumor genomic DNA provided the template. Biopsy collection occurred during surgery, with several far-apart biopsies per primary tumor. Curative surgery was performed on patients who had untreated, newly diagnosed non-small cell lung cancer. Sequenced input: lung tumor tissue. The receptors here all came from a man between 60 and 70 years old with non-small cell lung cancer.

On this clonotype itself: A clone one base away is much larger, so this may be a read error. This chain's CDR3 is CACSGSSGANVLTF. In nucleotides, the CDR3 is TGTGCCTGCAGCGGGAGCTCTGGGGCCAACGTCCTGACTTTC. The genes are TRBV7-9 and TRBJ2-6, with 8 bases identical to TRBD2. The germline gives CDR1 SEHNR, CDR2 FQNEAQ (reference sequence). This CDR3 is 14 amino acids long. Drawing the rest from reference TRBV7-9 and TRBJ2-6, the complete variable domain is DTGVSQNPRHKITKRGQNVTFRCDPISEHNRLYWYRQTLGQGPEFLTYFQNEAQLEKSRLLSDRFSAERPKGSFSTLEIQRTEQGDSAMYLCACSGSSGANVLTFGAGSRLTVL.

This clonotype was seen many times. The chain recombines TRBV20-1 with TRBJ2-7; TRBD2 aligns across 14 bases. Per the germline V gene, CDR1 is DFQATT and CDR2 is SNEGSKA (reference sequence). J was trimmed by 0 bases and V by 1 base; bases with no gene match: 8. This CDR3 is 18 amino acids long. The DNA of the CDR3 is TGCAGTGCTAGAGTTGCCGGGACTAGCGGGAGTCACTCCTACGAGCAGTACTTC. Its protein product is CSARVAGTSGSHSYEQYF.

This clonotype was seen many times. CDR3 sequence (DNA): TGCGCCAGCAGTGTGCAGGGGGATGAAAAACTGTTTTTT. As protein: CASSVQGDEKLFF. The V call is TRBV10-2, the J call TRBJ1-4; 7 positions agree with TRBD1. CDR1 is WSHSY and CDR2 is SAAADI in the germline V gene. The CDR3 sequence is 13 residues long. V trimming: 4 bases; J trimming: 6 bases; junction bases outside the gene matches: 2.

For this clonotype: Compared with germline, one end of the junction differs, possibly owing to a read error. The V gene is TRBV7-3, the J gene TRBJ1-2; the D is unclear. The CDR3 is 12 amino acids. CDR1 is SGHTA, CDR2 FQGTGA, per germline. The CDR3 DNA is TGTGCCAGAAGCTGCTATCCCGGTGGCTACACCTTC. Translating it yields CARSCYPGGYTF. The entire variable domain, with the rest obtained from reference TRBV7-3 and TRBJ1-2, is as follows: GAGVSQTPSNKVTEKGKYVELRCDPISGHTALYWYRQSLGQGPEFLIYFQGTGAADDSGLPNDRFFAVRPEGSVSTLKIQRTERGDSAVYLCARSCYPGGYTFGSGTRLTVV.

This clonotype is medium-sized (0.01 to 0.1%) within its sample. V usage is TRBV2 and J usage is TRBJ2-7, with D perhaps TRBD1 (5 bases). The V end lost 7 bases, the J end lost 3 bases, and 16 bases lay between the germline ends. Per the germline V gene, CDR1 is SNHLY and CDR2 is FYNNEI. The CDR3 is 14 residues long. The CDR3 sequence: CASNEQGSVYEQYF. In DNA form, the CDR3 reads TGTGCCAGCAATGAGCAGGGATCGGTCTACGAGCAGTACTTC. The variable domain in full, completed from reference TRBV2 and TRBJ2-7, reads EPEVTQTPSHQVTQMGQEVILRCVPISNHLYFYWYRQILGQKVEFLVSFYNNEISEKSEIFDDQFSVERPDGSNFTLKIRSTKLEDSAMYFCASNEQGSVYEQYFGPGTRLTVT.

For this clonotype: A much larger clone is a single base away; this may be a read error. The chain has TRBV20-1 and TRBJ2-5; maybe TRBD2 (5 bases). The germline CDR1 and CDR2 sequences are DFQATT and SNEGSKA (reference sequence). The CDR3 runs 15 residues. Trimming took off 8 bases at V and 0 bases at J, with 19 bases between the two ends. CDR3 sequence: CSSIDPPGNQETQYF. CDR3 coding DNA: TGCAGTTCTATCGACCCCCCGGGGAACCAAGAGACCCAGTACTTC.

In this sample, this clonotype turned up a few times. This may arise from a read error, as a much more abundant clone is one base away. The V call is TRBV2, the J call TRBJ2-3; TRBD1 agrees at 12 bases. Trimming at V came to 4 bases and at J to 4 bases, leaving 18 bases not matched to a gene. The CDR3 extends over 20 amino acids. The germline CDR1 and CDR2 sequences are SNHLY and FYNNEI. The CDR3 loop reads CASSGSGTGGIHGSPDTQYF. Here the CDR3 DNA reads TGTGCCAGCAGTGGCTCCGGGACAGGGGGCATCCATGGATCTCCAGATACGCAGTATTTT.

In its sample, this clonotype ranks as medium-sized. This chain joins TRBV28 and TRBJ1-5, with D uncertain. CDR1 MDHEN and CDR2 SYDVKM come from the germline V gene. There are 15 residues in the CDR3. V was shortened by 3 bases and J by 0 bases, with 9 bases between the two germline ends. The CDR3, as DNA: TGTGCCAGCAGTTTCTCTGACATTAGCAATCAGCCCCAGCATTTT. Its translation is CASSFSDISNQPQHF.

This clonotype has only a few counts. This may arise from a read error, as a much more abundant clone is one base away. This chain uses TRBV27 with TRBJ2-7; 7 nucleotides agree with TRBD2. This CDR3 comprises 14 residues. Germline V gene lookup returns CDR1 MNHEY and CDR2 SMNVEV (reference sequence). CDR3: CASSLRSGIYKQYF. DNA of the CDR3: TGTGCCAGCAGTTTGCGGAGCGGGATCTACAAGCAGTACTTC.

The V gene is TRBV3-1, the J gene TRBJ2-1, with D unresolved. Germline CDR1 and CDR2: LGHDT and YNNKEL (reference sequence). This CDR3 region has 16 residues. Trimming shortened V by 1 base and J by 2 bases, and 12 bases separated the two germline ends. CDR3 sequence reads: CASSQVEFSAYNEQFF. The CDR3 DNA reads as TGTGCCAGCAGCCAAGTCGAGTTTTCTGCCTACAATGAGCAGTTCTTC.

Of note for this clonotype: This may stem from a read error, because a much larger clone lies one nucleotide away. The V and J genes are TRBV6-6 and TRBJ2-2; D might be TRBD2 (5 bases). CDR1 is MNHNY, CDR2 SVGAGI, per germline (reference sequence). CDR3 size: 14 residues. For the CDR3, the DNA is TGTGTCAGCAGTTACTCACGGGGCACCGGGGAGCTGTTTTTT. Translated: CVSSYSRGTGELFF.

By share, this clonotype ranks as medium-sized. The gene calls are TRBV11-2 and TRBJ1-6; TRBD1 aligns across 7 bases. Germline CDR1 SGHAT, CDR2 FQNNGV. The ends lost 5 bases at V and 10 bases at J; junction bases unmatched: 11. The length of the CDR3 is 15 residues. This CDR3 reads CASSTRQGTGSPLHF. The CDR3, as DNA: TGTGCCAGCAGCACCCGACAGGGAACAGGGTCACCCCTCCACTTT.

In its sample, this clonotype was seen many times. Its ends do not fully match the called genes, so a read error is possible. V gene TRBV5-1 combines with J gene TRBJ1-2, with TRBD1 matching over 9 bases. The germline gives CDR1 SGHRS, CDR2 YFSETQ. The CDR3 has 15 amino acids. The CDR3 DNA reads TGCGCCAGCAGCTTGGTTTCGGGGACAGGGAATGGCTGCACCTTC. This encodes CASSLVSGTGNGCTF.

At least ten counts were recorded for this clonotype. The gene calls are TRBV7-2 and TRBJ2-1; D uncertain. The V end lost 2 bases, the J end lost 9 bases, and 5 bases lay between the germline ends. Germline V CDR1 and CDR2: SGHTA, FQGNSA. CDR3 size: 11 residues. The CDR3 here is CASSLSSEQFF. For the CDR3, the DNA is TGTGCCAGCAGCTTAAGTTCTGAGCAGTTCTTC.

The V gene is TRBV5-4, the J gene TRBJ1-4; tentative D call: TRBD1 (6 bases). The CDR3 consists of 13 residues. CDR1 and CDR2 from the germline V gene are SGHNT and YYREEE (reference sequence). Trimming stripped 2 bases from V and 6 bases from J, with 8 bases between. The CDR3 DNA sequence: TGTGCCAGCAGCTTAGGGGGTGATGAAAAACTGTTTTTT. Protein: CASSLGGDEKLFF.

This clonotype is classed as medium-sized (0.01 to 0.1%). V usage is TRBV27 and J usage is TRBJ1-1; D uncertain. The CDR3 is 13 residues long. The germline V gene encodes CDR1 MNHEY and CDR2 SMNVEV (reference sequence). Trimming removed 6 bases at V and 0 bases at J, with 8 bases between. CDR3 protein: CASSGPMNTEAFF. The CDR3 DNA sequence: TGTGCCAGCAGCGGGCCGATGAACACTGAAGCTTTCTTT.

This clonotype is large. The V call is TRBV12-3 or TRBV12-4, the J call TRBJ1-4; the D is unclear. The CDR3 spans 13 residues. V gave up 6 bases and J gave up 10 bases, with 15 bases separating them. This chain's CDR3 is CASSPVGSGKLFF. The CDR3 nucleotides are TGTGCCAGCAGCCCAGTCGGCTCCGGAAAACTGTTTTTT.

This clonotype has just a few counts. Just one base apart from a much larger clone, this may be a read error. The chain employs TRBV2 and TRBJ2-1, with 10 bases fitting TRBD2. CDR1 is SNHLY and CDR2 is FYNNEI in the germline V gene. The CDR3 is 14 residues long. J was trimmed by 10 bases and V by 6 bases; bases with no gene match: 9. For the CDR3, the DNA is TGTGCCAGCAGAACTAGCGGGATCCGGAAGGAGCAGTTCTTC. This sequence encodes CASRTSGIRKEQFF. Drawing the rest from reference TRBV2 and TRBJ2-1, the complete variable domain is EPEVTQTPSHQVTQMGQEVILRCVPISNHLYFYWYRQILGQKVEFLVSFYNNEISEKSEIFDDQFSVERPDGSNFTLKIRSTKLEDSAMYFCASRTSGIRKEQFFGPGTRLTVL.

This clonotype is labeled medium-sized. This rearrangement joins TRBV18 to TRBJ1-4; TRBD1 agrees at 7 bases. V lost 0 bases to trimming and J lost 10 bases; unmatched junction nucleotides: 11. The CDR3 sequence is 16 residues long. Germline CDR1 is KGHSH and CDR2 is LQKENI. CDR3 DNA: TGTGCCAGCTCACCACCAGTCTTGACAGGGTTGGGAAAACTGTTTTTT. It translates to CASSPPVLTGLGKLFF. The full variable domain, with the rest looked up from reference TRBV18 and TRBJ1-4, is NAGVMQNPRHLVRRRGQEARLRCSPMKGHSHVYWYRQLPEEGLKFMVYLQKENIIDESGMPKERFSAEFPKEGPSILRIQQVVRGDSAAYFCASSPPVLTGLGKLFFGSGTQLSVL.

Of note for this clonotype: This sequence may be a read error, since a much larger clone differs from it by one base. This CDR3 is missing its conserved last phenylalanine or tryptophan, likely due to a read error. The chain has TRBV18 and TRBJ2-3, with 12 positions matching TRBD2. Germline V lookup: CDR1 KGHSH, CDR2 LQKENI. Losses at the gene ends were 3 bases for V and 3 bases for J; bases not matched to a gene: 1. The CDR3 runs to 15 residues. As DNA, the CDR3 is TGTGCCAGCTCACCCGGGACTAGCGGGACAGATACGCAGTATTCT. This encodes CASSPGTSGTDTQYS.

This clonotype is medium-sized (0.01 to 0.1%). The gene calls are TRBV20-1 and TRBJ2-3; maybe TRBD1 (5 bases). Germline V gene data show CDR1 as DFQATT and CDR2 as SNEGSKA (reference sequence). The CDR3 runs to 12 residues. Trimming cost V 7 bases and J 5 bases, with 13 bases left between them. The CDR3 reads CSVTPGLDTQYF. In DNA, the CDR3 is TGCAGTGTTACTCCAGGGTTAGATACGCAGTATTTT.

This clonotype has ten or more counts. The V and J genes are TRBV5-8 and TRBJ2-5, with no clear D. V dropped 3 bases and J dropped 6 bases, with 12 bases sitting between them. CDR3 length: 13 amino acids. CDR1 and CDR2 (germline): SGHTS, YDEGEE. The DNA of the CDR3 is TGTGCCAGCAGCTCCCCAGCTGCGAAGACCCAGTACTTC. This codes for CASSSPAAKTQYF.

At least ten counts were recorded for this clonotype. The chain uses TRBV19 and TRBJ2-5; either TRBD1 or TRBD2 may fit D (5 bases each). V lost 3 bases and J lost 5, with 13 bases in between. CDR1 and CDR2 (germline): LNHDA, SQIVND (reference sequence). This CDR3 is built from 14 residues. The CDR3 loop is CASSISQGRETQYF. CDR3 DNA sequence: TGTGCCAGTAGTATTAGTCAGGGACGGGAGACCCAGTACTTC.

This clonotype was seen at least ten times. V usage is TRBV10-2 and J usage is TRBJ1-2; no reliable D call. The CDR3 loop spans 14 amino acids. V lost 2 bases and J lost 0, with 7 bases in between. From germline, CDR1 is WSHSY and CDR2 SAAADI. CDR3 DNA: TGCGCCAGCAGTGAGGACGGAGCTAACTATGGCTACACCTTC. Its protein is CASSEDGANYGYTF.

This clonotype is labeled medium-sized. The V and J genes are TRBV19 and TRBJ2-7; 9 nucleotides agree with TRBD1. The CDR3 totals 16 residues. Losses at the gene ends were 5 bases for V and 4 bases for J; bases not matched to a gene: 12. The germline CDR1 and CDR2 sequences are LNHDA and SQIVND (reference sequence). The CDR3 nucleotides are TGTGCCAGTAGTCCGTTAACAGGGGGCGCGGGTTACGAGCAGTACTTC. Its translation is CASSPLTGGAGYEQYF. Looking up the rest from reference TRBV19 and TRBJ2-7 gives the full variable domain: DGGITQSPKYLFRKEGQNVTLSCEQNLNHDAMYWYRQDPGQGLRLIYYSQIVNDFQKGDIAEGYSVSREKKESFPLTVTSAQKNPTAFYLCASSPLTGGAGYEQYFGPGTRLTVT.

This clonotype was counted ten times or more. The chain uses TRBV18 and TRBJ2-3; D remains unclear. V was shortened by 0 bases and J by 2 bases, with 6 bases between the two germline ends. This CDR3 has 14 residues. Germline CDR1 reads KGHSH; CDR2 reads LQKENI. The DNA for the CDR3 is TGTGCCAGCTCACCACCTACTTTCACAGATACGCAGTATTTT. This gives the protein CASSPPTFTDTQYF.

The sample holds many counts of this clonotype. V is TRBV9 and J is TRBJ2-1; D assignment may be TRBD1 or TRBD2 (5 bases each). V was trimmed by 1 base and J by 9 bases, leaving 17 bases between them. Germline CDR1 and CDR2: SGDLS and YYNGEE. This CDR3 is 15 amino acids long. DNA for the CDR3: TGTGCCAGCAGCGTAACCGGGACCCCGGTCGGTGAGCAGTTCTTC. Translated, it gives CASSVTGTPVGEQFF.

On this clonotype itself: A much larger clone lies a single base off, so this may be a read error. The chain joins TRBV9 to TRBJ2-3; 8 bases are a match to TRBD1. CDR1 is SGDLS and CDR2 is YYNGEE in the germline V gene. This CDR3 has 16 residues. CDR3 loop: CARSAEDRAGTDTQYF. Written as DNA, the CDR3 is TGTGCCAGAAGCGCGGAGGACAGGGCGGGCACAGATACGCAGTATTTT.

As to this clonotype: Likely a read error: the CDR3 ends without its conserved phenylalanine or tryptophan. The chain is built from TRBV6-1 and TRBJ2-7, with 8 positions matching TRBD2. Germline trimming cut 4 bases from V and 4 bases from J; bases unmatched to any gene: 18. This CDR3 spans 18 amino acids. The germline gives CDR1 MNHNS, CDR2 SASEGT. In DNA form, the CDR3 reads TGTGCCAGCAGTGGATCCCTCGGGAGGGCCAGGGGTCGGTACGAGCAGTACCTC. Translated: CASSGSLGRARGRYEQYL.